A single sample gave rise to the 9 T cell receptor beta chains below, sequenced in a study of T cells in Graves' hyperthyroidism and ophthalmopathy. Amplification of TCR beta CDR3 regions used RNA as the template. The HTBI primer set drove a first-round RT-PCR of the TCR CDR3. TCRdb itself ran the multiplex PCR reads through MiXCR, one entry per CDR3 protein. The table has approximately 600,000 distinct CDR3 sequences, around 21% seen once. The sequenced sample was blood. All receptors come from a young man with Graves' ophthalmopathy.

This clonotype occurred many times. The CDR3 loop reads CASSTTGTSGRARFF. The DNA for the CDR3 is TGTGCCAGTAGTACCACCGGGACTAGCGGGAGGGCTAGGTTCTTC. This chain connects TRBV28 to TRBJ2-1; 16 nucleotides align to TRBD2. J was trimmed by 15 bases and V by 9 bases; bases with no gene match: 14. CDR3 length: 15 amino acids. Looked up from germline, CDR1 is MDHEN and CDR2 is SYDVKM.

This sequence joins TRBV6-1 and TRBJ2-1; no reliable D call. Between the trimmed V and J ends, which lost 3 bases and 3 bases, there was a span of 6 bases. From germline, CDR1 is MNHNS and CDR2 SASEGT. The length of the CDR3 is 13 residues. CDR3 amino acids: CASSDRLYNEQFF. CDR3 bases: TGTGCCAGCAGTGATCGGCTCTACAATGAGCAGTTCTTC.

This clonotype was counted at least ten times. The V call is TRBV30, the J call TRBJ2-7; 7 bases match TRBD1. The ends lost 1 base at V and 2 bases at J; junction bases unmatched: 8. The CDR3 totals 15 residues. Per germline, CDR1 GTSNPN and CDR2 SVGIG (reference sequence). The CDR3 DNA is TGTGCCTGGAGTGCGGAGAGACAGGGAACCTACGAGCAGTACTTC. It is translated as CAWSAERQGTYEQYF.

V usage is TRBV18 and J usage is TRBJ2-1; D might be TRBD2 (6 bases). The germline V gene encodes CDR1 KGHSH and CDR2 LQKENI. The ends were cut back, 4 bases at V and 7 bases at J, with 11 bases in the middle. The length of the CDR3 is 13 residues. CDR3 bases: TGTGCCAGCTCACAGCAGGAGGGAAATGAGCAGTTCTTC. Its protein is CASSQQEGNEQFF.

This clonotype was seen a handful of times. This chain links TRBV6-1 with TRBJ1-6; 7 nucleotides align to TRBD1. The junction had 11 bases not matched to a gene; V was cut back by 5 bases and J by 7 bases. The CDR3 runs 16 residues. Germline V gene data show CDR1 as MNHNS and CDR2 as SASEGT. DNA for the CDR3: TGTGCCAGCAGTCCCGGGACAGAGAGTAAAAATTCACCCCTCCACTTT. This encodes CASSPGTESKNSPLHF.

This rearrangement joins TRBV6-5 to TRBJ2-2; TRBD2 agrees at 11 bases. The ends lost 2 bases at V and 3 bases at J; junction bases unmatched: 17. Germline V gene data show CDR1 as MNHEY and CDR2 as SVGAGI. The CDR3 is 21 amino acids. The CDR3 protein is CASSYLSVAGGPGLHTGELFF. DNA for the CDR3: TGTGCCAGCAGTTACCTCTCTGTAGCGGGAGGGCCAGGTTTGCACACCGGGGAGCTGTTTTTT.

The J gene is TRBJ2-2, the V gene TRBV2; D remains ambiguous. Trimming took 6 bases from V and 0 from J, leaving 11 bases between them. Looked up from germline, CDR1 is SNHLY and CDR2 is FYNNEI. This CDR3 has 15 residues. In DNA, the CDR3 is TGTGCCAGCAGCTACCTCGGATCGAACACCGGGGAGCTGTTTTTT. It encodes CASSYLGSNTGELFF. Looking up the rest from reference TRBV2 and TRBJ2-2 gives the full variable domain: EPEVTQTPSHQVTQMGQEVILRCVPISNHLYFYWYRQILGQKVEFLVSFYNNEISEKSEIFDDQFSVERPDGSNFTLKIRSTKLEDSAMYFCASSYLGSNTGELFFGEGSRLTVL.

This clonotype was detected ten times or more. The chain has TRBV19 and TRBJ2-5, with 16 nucleotides matching TRBD2. Germline V gene sequence: CDR1 LNHDA, CDR2 SQIVND (reference sequence). The CDR3 sequence is 19 residues long. Trimming at V came to 2 bases and at J to 5 bases, leaving 11 bases not matched to a gene. The CDR3 loop reads CASSISPGLAGGRKETQYF. In DNA, the CDR3 is TGTGCCAGTAGTATATCACCGGGACTAGCGGGAGGGAGGAAGGAGACCCAGTACTTC.

This chain links TRBV30 with TRBJ1-2; maybe TRBD1 (6 bases). The CDR3 is 11 residues long. CDR1 and CDR2 (germline): GTSNPN, SVGIG (reference sequence). CDR3 region: CAVAGGRGYTF. CDR3 bases: TGTGCAGTGGCCGGGGGGCGAGGCTACACCTTC.